This passage covers 10 T cell receptor beta chains from one sample sequenced in a study of T cell responses to AZD1222 COVID-19 vaccine. Libraries were prepared by immunoSEQ multiplex PCR; TCRdb keeps only in-frame clonotypes and omits some of them. The sample lists around 86,000 clones; nearly 90% were seen once. The sequencing used peripheral blood, collected on day 0 of AZD1222 vaccination. The source is an adult in good health.

In this sample, this clone turned up once. The CDR3 loop reads CASSLMGETHEQFF. The CDR3 DNA follows: TGTGCCAGCAGCTTAATGGGCGAGACCCATGAGCAGTTCTTC. This chain connects TRBV7-2 to TRBJ2-1; D gene unclear. V was cut by 2 bases and J by 8 bases, with 13 bases left in between. The CDR3 is 14 residues long. Germline lookup yields CDR1 SGHTA and CDR2 FQGNSA. Together with reference TRBV7-2 and TRBJ2-1, the CDR3 gives the full variable domain: GAGVSQSPSNKVTEKGKDVELRCDPISGHTALYWYRQSLGQGLEFLIYFQGNSAPDKSGLPSDRFSAERTGGSVSTLTIQRTQQEDSAVYLCASSLMGETHEQFFGPGTRLTVL.

V usage is TRBV7-2 and J usage is TRBJ2-7; 9 bases align to TRBD1. Germline V CDR1 and CDR2: SGHTA, FQGNSA. There are 18 residues in the CDR3. Germline trimming cut 1 base from V and 5 bases from J; bases unmatched to any gene: 15. The CDR3 loop reads CASSLGVGTGRLSNEQYF. The DNA of the CDR3 is TGTGCCAGCAGCTTAGGAGTTGGGACAGGGCGTTTAAGTAACGAGCAGTACTTC.

Only one count was recorded for this clone. The chain joins TRBV19 to TRBJ1-5, with 7 positions matching TRBD1. The V and J ends lost 11 bases and 4 bases, in that order; junction bases with no gene match: 8. This CDR3 region has 13 residues. Germline V gives CDR1 LNHDA, CDR2 SQIVND (reference sequence). Here the CDR3 reads CAGAGQVNQPQHF. CDR3 DNA sequence: TGTGCCGGGGCTGGACAGGTTAATCAGCCCCAGCATTTT.

This sequence joins TRBV29-1 and TRBJ1-2; weak D call: TRBD1 (6 bases). The CDR3 is 14 residues long. The germline gives CDR1 SQVTM, CDR2 ANQGSEA. Trimming cost V 4 bases and J 2 bases, with 14 bases left between them. The CDR3 reads CSVAWTDRNYGYTF. In DNA form, the CDR3 reads TGCAGCGTTGCCTGGACAGATCGCAACTATGGCTACACCTTC.

This clone occurred a few times. V and J are TRBV28 and TRBJ1-1; 9 positions match TRBD1. The CDR3 extends over 14 amino acids. CDR1 MDHEN and CDR2 SYDVKM come from the germline V gene. V was pared by 5 bases and J by 1 base, with 2 bases of the junction left unmatched. CDR3 sequence: CASSGQGWNTEAFF. CDR3 nucleotides: TGTGCCAGCAGTGGACAGGGGTGGAACACTGAAGCTTTCTTT.

This chain connects TRBV20-1 to TRBJ2-5; D is ambiguous. Trimming stripped 3 bases from V and 5 bases from J, with 13 bases between. Germline CDR1 is DFQATT and CDR2 is SNEGSKA (reference sequence). The CDR3 spans 13 residues. The CDR3 region is CSASRGFRETQYF. The CDR3 bases are TGCAGTGCTAGTCGCGGCTTTAGGGAGACCCAGTACTTC.

The V call is TRBV19, the J call TRBJ1-3, with TRBD1 matching over 9 bases. CDR1 is LNHDA and CDR2 is SQIVND in the germline V gene (reference sequence). The CDR3 extends over 15 amino acids. V lost 4 bases and J lost 2; bases outside the gene matches: 3. The CDR3 DNA reads TGTGCCAGTAGTACGACAGGGGGTACTGGAAACACCATATATTTT. Translating it yields CASSTTGGTGNTIYF.

The V call is TRBV6-5, the J call TRBJ2-5; D is uncertain. Trimming took off 0 bases at V and 4 bases at J, with 6 bases between the two ends. CDR3 length: 13 amino acids. CDR1 is MNHEY, CDR2 SVGAGI, per germline. The CDR3 DNA sequence: TGTGCCAGCAGTTACTCGTGGGGAGAGACCCAGTACTTC. Protein product: CASSYSWGETQYF.

The V gene is TRBV4-2, the J gene TRBJ1-2; D is undetermined. This CDR3 is built from 14 residues. V lost 2 bases, J lost 8 bases, and 15 bases lay in between. CDR1 is LGHNA and CDR2 is YNFKEQ in the germline V gene. CDR3 amino acids: CASSQPTVRSGYTF. The CDR3 nucleotides are TGTGCCAGCAGCCAACCAACGGTGAGATCCGGCTACACCTTC.

The chain recombines TRBV9 with TRBJ2-5; perhaps TRBD2 as D (5 bases). CDR3 size: 14 residues. Germline V lookup: CDR1 SGDLS, CDR2 YYNGEE. V was shortened by 0 bases and J by 5 bases, with 11 bases between the two germline ends. CDR3 in amino acids: CASSVVWTGETQYF. For the CDR3, the DNA is TGTGCCAGCAGCGTAGTGTGGACTGGGGAGACCCAGTACTTC.